This is a list of T cell receptor beta chains from one sample in a study of T cells after yellow fever vaccination. A single record per CDR3 protein comes from TCRdb applying MiXCR to the 5' RACE reads. This sample has 65,000 to 70,000 distinct CDR3 sequences, with approximately 6.2% found just once. Sample: CD4+ T cells sorted from PBMCs, taken less than 16 days after the first yellow fever vaccination. These receptors came from a man aged 18-30 years who received the YFV17D yellow fever vaccine. CDR3s leave out the opening cysteine and the closing phenylalanine or tryptophan.

V gene,CDR3 protein
TRBV5-1,ASSTSTGQGETQY
TRBV7-2,ASSPRETSTDTQY
TRBV5-1,ASSFEGLREQF
TRBV13,ASSSLPAANTGELF
TRBV20-1,SAKSGGAFETQY
TRBV12-5,ASGSSGGETQY
TRBV18,ASSPGQNTEAF
TRBV12-3/TRBV12-4,ASSYRNRGNTIY
TRBV11-1,ASTSLRGTYNEQF
TRBV9,ASSFRLGGNTGELF
TRBV19,ASSIEGGGPNIGIQY
TRBV9,ASSALARLTGELF
TRBV10-3,AISLAYNQPQH
TRBV18,ASSQASHTDTQY
TRBV20-1,SAPLAGGPQDTQY
TRBV5-1,ASSGTASGPLLSLQF
TRBV4-1,ASSQPTRSNEQF
TRBV27,ASSSVRGRGNTEAF
TRBV6-5,ASSPPGHPVAQY
TRBV12-3/TRBV12-4,ASSRTNTEAF
TRBV24-1,ATSQGRFNEQF
TRBV7-8,ASSLDYLAGTTDTQY
TRBV12-3/TRBV12-4,ASSLAHQPWGGKTQY
TRBV7-6,ASSSDGQATEAF
TRBV5-6,ASSPDSRNTGELF
TRBV6-2/TRBV6-3,ASRQEPTVYEQY
TRBV7-2,ASSSVVRDTQY
TRBV5-5,ASRPGGETQY
TRBV7-9,ASSLAAGGYNEQF
TRBV12-3/TRBV12-4,ASSSRTGPYEQY
TRBV6-5,ASSPQGTANVLT
TRBV4-1,ASSPGSWQRNTEAF
TRBV7-2,ASSPSTGRRMDGYT
TRBV7-3,ASSPRGGLSSYNEQF
TRBV5-1,ASSSDRPSYEQY
TRBV10-3,AISESGKQETQY
TRBV12-3/TRBV12-4,ASRPTGGASYGYT
TRBV18,ASSRSVEETQY
TRBV30,AWATGGEGGELF
TRBV3-1,ASSAGTSPSYEQF
TRBV20-1,SVPAQEETQY
TRBV5-1,ASSFQGQGSEQY
TRBV20-1,CARGFGTSGGTYEQY
TRBV27,ASKRGGTGELF
TRBV10-3,AISGIDRRDTQY
TRBV5-1,ASSGRQGAIGNTEAF
TRBV9,ASSAAGQGSNGYT
TRBV3-1,ASSQGTGELF
TRBV7-2,ASSLTRGSGNTIY